Below are 24 T cell receptor beta chains sequenced from a single sample in a study of cytomegalovirus exposure and HLA in healthy donors. It was with 60 Vbeta and 13 Jbeta primers that the PCR ran. This table comes from immunoSEQ multiplex PCR, and its TCRdb copy is limited to in-frame clones, with some not included. The sample shows tens of thousands of clones, around four fifths of them seen only once. Input material: PBMCs. These receptor sequences come from a man aged 25 to 45 in good health and CMV-seronegative.

The DNA for the CDR3 is TGTGCCAGCAGTGACTACGAGAATTCACCCCTCCACTTT. Its protein is CASSDYENSPLHF. J is TRBJ1-6 and V is TRBV6-4, with D uncertain. Germline assignment: CDR1 MRHNA and CDR2 SNTAGT. Trimming left V 1 base short and J 7 bases short, with 5 bases between. The CDR3 has 13 residues.

V and J are TRBV13 and TRBJ2-3; 12 nucleotides align to TRBD2. Per germline, CDR1 PRHDT and CDR2 FYEKMQ (reference sequence). The CDR3 totals 18 residues. V lost 5 bases, J lost 8 bases, and 17 bases stayed unmatched. The CDR3, as DNA: TGTGCCAGCAGCACCGGGACTAGCGGGCGTTCGCCCAGGGCTACGCAGTATTTT. This translates into CASSTGTSGRSPRATQYF.

The rearrangement links TRBV18 to TRBJ1-1; D is undetermined. The CDR3 loop spans 13 amino acids. Germline loops: CDR1 KGHSH, CDR2 LQKENI. Trimming took off 3 bases at V and 1 base at J, with 6 bases between the two ends. The CDR3 DNA is TGTGCCAGCTCACCGAGTCAGAACACTGAAGCTTTCTTT. This gives the protein CASSPSQNTEAFF.

This clone turned up a few times. The J gene is TRBJ2-6, the V gene TRBV7-8; no clear D gene. The ends were cut back, 5 bases at V and 0 bases at J, with 8 bases in the middle. The germline CDR1 and CDR2 sequences are SGHVS and FQNEAQ. The CDR3 contains 15 residues. The CDR3 region is CASSHISSGANVLTF. CDR3 nucleotide sequence: TGTGCCAGCAGCCACATCAGCTCTGGGGCCAACGTCCTGACTTTC. The whole variable domain, filled in from reference TRBV7-8 and TRBJ2-6, reads GAGVSQSPRYKVAKRGQDVALRCDPISGHVSLFWYQQALGQGPEFLTYFQNEAQLDKSGLPSDRFFAERPEGSVSTLKIQRTQQEDSAVYLCASSHISSGANVLTFGAGSRLTVL.

The V and J genes are TRBV7-9 and TRBJ2-7; D gene ambiguous. Trimming pared 1 base from V and 6 bases from J, leaving 7 bases between. The CDR3 has 12 amino acids. Germline lookup yields CDR1 SEHNR and CDR2 FQNEAQ (reference sequence). CDR3 residues: CASSLGVVEQYF. The CDR3 coding sequence is TGTGCCAGCAGCTTAGGAGTGGTCGAGCAGTACTTC.

The chain employs TRBV19 and TRBJ2-2, with D tentatively TRBD1 (6 bases). Trimming removed 3 bases from V and 4 bases from J, with 12 bases in between. This CDR3 spans 15 amino acids. The germline gives CDR1 LNHDA, CDR2 SQIVND (reference sequence). The CDR3 reads CASSITSGATGELFF. The CDR3 DNA is TGTGCCAGTAGTATTACATCAGGGGCCACCGGGGAGCTGTTTTTT.

The rearrangement joins TRBV15 to TRBJ1-1, with D maybe TRBD1 (6 bases). This CDR3 is built from 14 residues. V was cut by 5 bases and J by 0 bases, with 10 bases left in between. CDR1 and CDR2 (germline): LNHNV, YYDKDF (reference sequence). The CDR3 here is CATSSGGLNTEAFF. The CDR3 region has the DNA TGTGCCACCAGCTCGGGGGGCTTGAACACTGAAGCTTTCTTT.

V and J are TRBV4-2 and TRBJ2-1; tentative D call: TRBD2 (6 bases). The CDR3 length is 14 residues. The germline V and J ends were trimmed by 1 base and 2 bases, with 6 bases remaining between them. Germline values: CDR1 LGHNA, CDR2 YNFKEQ. The CDR3 coding sequence is TGTGCCAGCAGCCAAGGGGGGGCCTACAATGAGCAGTTCTTC. Encoded protein: CASSQGGAYNEQFF.

V and J are TRBV19 and TRBJ1-3; D perhaps matches TRBD1 (5 bases). This CDR3 is 15 amino acids long. The germline V gene encodes CDR1 LNHDA and CDR2 SQIVND (reference sequence). The V end lost 7 bases, the J end lost 2 bases, and 15 bases lay between the germline ends. The CDR3 is CASKLQGGAGNTIYF. CDR3 nucleotides: TGTGCCAGTAAACTCCAGGGAGGAGCTGGAAACACCATATATTTT.

This chain joins TRBV10-3 and TRBJ1-3; D is unresolved. V was cut by 2 bases and J by 1 base, with 15 bases left in between. Germline loops: CDR1 ENHRY, CDR2 SYGVKD. The CDR3 extends over 17 amino acids. The CDR3 bases are TGTGCCATCAGTGAGCCGACTGCGTACGGGTCTGGAAACACCATATATTTT. It encodes CAISEPTAYGSGNTIYF.

Only a few counts were recorded for this clone. The chain couples TRBV5-4 to TRBJ1-2; 8 bases agree with TRBD1. The CDR3 contains 15 residues. Trimming at V came to 3 bases and at J to 5 bases, leaving 9 bases not matched to a gene. Germline CDR1 reads SGHNT; CDR2 reads YYREEE (reference sequence). CDR3 protein: CASSSGDRRRYGYTF. In nucleotides, the CDR3 is TGTGCCAGCAGCTCCGGGGACAGGAGGAGATATGGCTACACCTTC.

In this sample, this clone turned up once. This chain uses TRBV29-1 with TRBJ1-2; 7 nucleotides agree with TRBD1. Trimming at V came to 4 bases and at J to 8 bases, leaving 10 bases not matched to a gene. Per germline, CDR1 SQVTM and CDR2 ANQGSEA. This CDR3 spans 13 amino acids. Here the CDR3 reads CSVVRPGGMGYTF. Here the CDR3 DNA reads TGCAGCGTTGTGAGGCCAGGGGGTATGGGCTACACCTTC.

For the CDR3, the DNA is TGTGCCAGCAGTTTACTGCAGGGGACCGGGGAGCTGTTTTTT. This codes for CASSLLQGTGELFF. The V gene is TRBV27, the J gene TRBJ2-2, with D possibly being TRBD1 (6 bases). Germline V gene data show CDR1 as MNHEY and CDR2 as SMNVEV (reference sequence). There are 14 residues in the CDR3. V was trimmed by 2 bases and J by 5 bases, leaving 9 bases between them.

As regards this clone: Sequence at one end of the junction differs from germline and may be a read error. The V gene is TRBV15, the J gene TRBJ2-3, with 9 nucleotides matching TRBD1. This CDR3 spans 15 amino acids. Germline-derived CDR1 and CDR2 are LNHNV and YYDKDF (reference sequence). CDR3 protein: CATSKKTGGADTQYF. The CDR3 coding sequence is TGTGCCACAAGCAAGAAGACAGGGGGAGCAGATACGCAGTATTTT.

The chain employs TRBV11-2 and TRBJ1-1; D gene unclear. Germline CDR1 is SGHAT and CDR2 is FQNNGV. The CDR3 has 15 amino acids. Deletions cut 0 bases from V and 2 bases from J, with 10 bases between. The CDR3 nucleotides are TGTGCCAGCAGCTTAGATGGCGGCATTAACACTGAAGCTTTCTTT. It codes for CASSLDGGINTEAFF. Filled out from reference TRBV11-2 and TRBJ1-1, the complete variable domain reads EAGVAQSPRYKIIEKRQSVAFWCNPISGHATLYWYQQILGQGPKLLIQFQNNGVVDDSQLPKDRFSAERLKGVDSTLKIQPAKLEDSAVYLCASSLDGGINTEAFFGQGTRLTVV.

This chain connects TRBV4-1 to TRBJ1-2; TRBD1 matches 10 bases. The CDR3 extends over 17 amino acids. Germline CDR1 reads MGHRA; CDR2 reads YSYEKL. The junction had 10 bases not matched to a gene; V was cut back by 2 bases and J by 4 bases. The CDR3 DNA is TGCGCCAGCAGCCAAACCGTGACAGGGGGCTTCGGCTATGGCTACACCTTC. It yields the protein CASSQTVTGGFGYGYTF.

This clone was found a few times. The rearrangement joins TRBV9 to TRBJ2-7, with TRBD1 identical over 9 bases. Germline V gene lookup returns CDR1 SGDLS and CDR2 YYNGEE. This CDR3 has 15 residues. The trim removed 4 bases at V and 4 bases at J, leaving 9 bases unmatched. Written as DNA, the CDR3 is TGTGCCAGCAGCAAGGGACAGGGCAGGTTTTACGAGCAGTACTTC. Protein product: CASSKGQGRFYEQYF.

This clone was picked up a small number of times. The chain uses TRBV19 and TRBJ2-7; maybe TRBD1 (5 bases). Trimming pared 3 bases from V and 3 bases from J, leaving 12 bases between. The CDR3 spans 14 residues. In germline, CDR1 is LNHDA, CDR2 SQIVND (reference sequence). CDR3 loop: CASSIGGDSYEQYF. The CDR3, as DNA: TGTGCCAGTAGTATCGGCGGTGACAGCTACGAGCAGTACTTC. The whole variable domain, remainder taken from reference TRBV19 and TRBJ2-7, is DGGITQSPKYLFRKEGQNVTLSCEQNLNHDAMYWYRQDPGQGLRLIYYSQIVNDFQKGDIAEGYSVSREKKESFPLTVTSAQKNPTAFYLCASSIGGDSYEQYFGPGTRLTVT.

This clone was detected a few times. The J gene is TRBJ1-1, the V gene TRBV19; possible D gene TRBD1, 6 bases. CDR3 length: 13 amino acids. Per the germline V gene, CDR1 is LNHDA and CDR2 is SQIVND (reference sequence). V lost 10 bases and J lost 1, with 13 bases in between. CDR3 in amino acids: CATSWTANTEAFF. The CDR3 DNA reads TGTGCCACCAGTTGGACAGCGAACACTGAAGCTTTCTTT.

The rearrangement joins TRBV5-1 to TRBJ1-2, with D hard to call. Trimming removed 0 bases at V and 7 bases at J, with 19 bases between. The germline V gene has CDR1 SGHRS and CDR2 YFSETQ. This CDR3 is 16 amino acids long. The DNA for the CDR3 is TGCGCCAGCAGCTTGGCGTTAGGCCGCCAGGCAAGTGGCTACACCTTC. Its translation: CASSLALGRQASGYTF.

The rearrangement joins TRBV6-1 to TRBJ1-5; maybe TRBD1 (5 bases). Germline loops: CDR1 MNHNS, CDR2 SASEGT. V lost 1 base and J lost 6, with 19 bases in between. The CDR3 has 17 residues. The CDR3 bases are TGTGCCAGCAGTGAAGGGGGGGGAGGGGCCGGGTTTCAGCCCCAGCATTTT. Translating gives CASSEGGGGAGFQPQHF.

The chain uses TRBV7-6 and TRBJ1-1; D might be TRBD1 (5 bases). With 3 bases removed from V and 2 bases from J, the gap between germline ends came to 10 bases. Germline CDR1 reads SGHVS; CDR2 reads FNYEAQ. The CDR3 loop spans 14 amino acids. CDR3 protein: CASSLGQINTEAFF. CDR3 sequence (DNA): TGTGCCAGCAGCTTGGGGCAGATTAACACTGAAGCTTTCTTT.

This chain joins TRBV30 and TRBJ1-4; D is perhaps TRBD1 (5 bases). The CDR3 has 14 amino acids. Germline CDR1 is GTSNPN and CDR2 is SVGIG (reference sequence). The V gene lost 2 bases and the J gene lost 3 bases, with 10 bases spanning the gap. For the CDR3, the DNA is TGTGCCTGGAGTCCAGGGTTTTCTAATGAAAAACTGTTTTTT. As protein: CAWSPGFSNEKLFF.

The chain joins TRBV5-1 to TRBJ2-1; 7 bases agree with TRBD2. The V and J ends lost 5 bases and 8 bases, in that order; junction bases with no gene match: 10. Looked up from germline, CDR1 is SGHRS and CDR2 is YFSETQ. The CDR3 is 14 amino acids. CDR3 sequence reads: CASSYYRGGYEQFF. The CDR3 DNA is TGCGCCAGCAGTTACTATAGGGGAGGGTATGAGCAGTTCTTC.